Shown below are 32 T cell receptor beta chains from a single sample sequenced in a study of PD-1 blockade in classical Hodgkin lymphoma. Patients all relapsed after autologous stem cell transplantation, and there was variation in brentuximab vedotin exposure. Researchers report purifying CD4+ T cells from thawed PBMCs by magnetic negative selection. TCRdb's copy holds only in-frame clones and misses some; the assay was immunoSEQ multiplex PCR. The sample has around 13,000 clones; roughly 90% are singletons. The sequencing used CD4+ T cells from blood, collected at baseline. The receptors derive from a human donor with classical Hodgkin lymphoma.

This chain joins TRBV15 and TRBJ2-1, with D perhaps matching TRBD2 (6 bases). Germline CDR1 LNHNV, CDR2 YYDKDF (reference sequence). With 3 bases removed from V and 4 bases from J, the gap between germline ends came to 16 bases. The CDR3 loop spans 16 amino acids. The CDR3 sequence: CATSSSAGLLYNEQFF. The CDR3 nucleotides are TGTGCCACCAGCAGTTCCGCGGGGCTCTTATACAATGAGCAGTTCTTC.

The chain combines TRBV7-2 with TRBJ2-5; 7 positions match TRBD2. The CDR3 consists of 14 residues. Germline CDR1 reads SGHTA; CDR2 reads FQGNSA. The junction had 3 bases not matched to a gene; V was cut back by 5 bases and J by 0 bases. The CDR3 DNA reads as TGTGCCAGCAGCCCTAGCGGCCACCAAGAGACCCAGTACTTC. It specifies CASSPSGHQETQYF.

This clone was seen a single time. V and J are TRBV18 and TRBJ1-1, with D possibly being TRBD1 (6 bases). This CDR3 has 16 amino acids. CDR1 and CDR2 from the germline V gene are KGHSH and LQKENI. V lost 3 bases and J 0 bases, leaving 14 bases between the germline ends. CDR3 sequence: CASSPGQPIMNTEAFF. CDR3 nucleotides: TGTGCCAGCTCACCCGGACAGCCTATCATGAACACTGAAGCTTTCTTT.

J is TRBJ2-7 and V is TRBV7-2, with D possibly matching TRBD2 (7 bases). CDR1 is SGHTA and CDR2 is FQGNSA in the germline V gene. The CDR3 is 15 amino acids. Between the trimmed V and J ends, which lost 8 bases and 1 base, there was a span of 18 bases. The CDR3 region has the DNA TGTGCCAGCGGAACACAGGGAGGGAATTCCTACGAGCAGTACTTC. Encoded protein: CASGTQGGNSYEQYF.

V is TRBV6-1 and J is TRBJ2-3, with TRBD1 matching 10 bases. The trim removed 6 bases at V and 1 base at J, leaving 4 bases unmatched. This CDR3 contains 15 residues. Germline assignment: CDR1 MNHNS and CDR2 SASEGT. This chain's CDR3 is CASRAGTGGTDTQYF. As DNA, the CDR3 is TGTGCCAGCAGGGCCGGGACAGGGGGCACAGATACGCAGTATTTT.

The genes are TRBV6-1 and TRBJ1-1; D may be TRBD1 (6 bases). This CDR3 has 14 amino acids. Deletions cut 6 bases from V and 6 bases from J, with 17 bases between. Germline CDR1 MNHNS, CDR2 SASEGT. This CDR3 is CASRGGGFRAEAFF. The CDR3 DNA sequence: TGTGCCAGCAGAGGGGGGGGCTTTAGGGCTGAAGCTTTCTTT.

The chain joins TRBV11-2 to TRBJ2-1; D might be TRBD2 (5 bases). The CDR3 is 13 amino acids. Germline values: CDR1 SGHAT, CDR2 FQNNGV. Trimming took off 0 bases at V and 7 bases at J, with 7 bases between the two ends. CDR3 protein: CASSLERVNEQFF. The CDR3 nucleotides read TGTGCCAGCAGCTTAGAGCGGGTAAATGAGCAGTTCTTC. Based on the CDR3 plus reference TRBV11-2 and TRBJ2-1, the full variable domain is EAGVAQSPRYKIIEKRQSVAFWCNPISGHATLYWYQQILGQGPKLLIQFQNNGVVDDSQLPKDRFSAERLKGVDSTLKIQPAKLEDSAVYLCASSLERVNEQFFGPGTRLTVL.

This clone was detected once. The rearrangement joins TRBV11-2 to TRBJ2-3; D possibly corresponds to TRBD1 (6 bases). This CDR3 region has 18 residues. Germline-derived CDR1 and CDR2 are SGHAT and FQNNGV. The V and J ends lost 1 base and 0 bases respectively, with 17 bases between them. CDR3 in DNA: TGTGCCAGCAGCTTAGGCGGCCAGGGGCCGGCTAGCACAGATACGCAGTATTTT. This encodes CASSLGGQGPASTDTQYF.

This chain links TRBV7-9 with TRBJ1-1, with D perhaps matching TRBD1 (6 bases). Germline lookup yields CDR1 SEHNR and CDR2 FQNEAQ (reference sequence). Between the trimmed V and J ends, which lost 0 bases and 1 base, there was a span of 9 bases. This CDR3 contains 15 residues. In DNA form, the CDR3 reads TGTGCCAGCAGCTTAGCCTCAGGGGAGAACACTGAAGCTTTCTTT. This codes for CASSLASGENTEAFF.

The table lists this clone with a few counts. The rearrangement uses TRBV7-6 and TRBJ1-1; 9 bases align to TRBD1. Germline V gene lookup returns CDR1 SGHVS and CDR2 FNYEAQ. The J segment lost 8 bases and the V segment lost 5 bases, leaving 6 bases of the junction unmatched. The CDR3 covers 13 residues. Here the CDR3 reads CASSNPGTGEAFF. The CDR3 coding sequence is TGTGCCAGCAGCAATCCTGGGACAGGGGAAGCTTTCTTT.

The chain couples TRBV10-3 to TRBJ2-1, with 12 nucleotides matching TRBD2. V dropped 3 bases and J dropped 10; count of bases not matched to a gene: 7. The germline V gene has CDR1 ENHRY and CDR2 SYGVKD. The CDR3 runs 15 residues. The CDR3 coding sequence is TGTGCCATCAGTGACCTAGCGGGAGGGCCTTTCGAGCAGTTCTTC. As protein: CAISDLAGGPFEQFF.

The genes are TRBV9 and TRBJ2-3; TRBD2 is a possible D gene (6 bases). Germline V gives CDR1 SGDLS, CDR2 YYNGEE. Between the trimmed V and J ends, which lost 4 bases and 1 base, there was a span of 22 bases. The CDR3 has 18 residues. The CDR3 protein is CASSSRPRDSWRTDTQYF. The CDR3 coding sequence is TGTGCCAGCAGCTCCCGACCCCGGGACTCCTGGCGCACAGATACGCAGTATTTT.

The genes are TRBV6-5 and TRBJ2-5; D gene uncertain. Germline CDR1 is MNHEY and CDR2 is SVGAGI. V lost 1 base to trimming and J lost 5 bases, with 11 bases between them. The CDR3 spans 14 residues. CDR3 DNA sequence: TGTGCCAGCAGTTACTTGGTTGATGTGGAGACCCAGTACTTC. It encodes CASSYLVDVETQYF.

In DNA, the CDR3 is TGTGCCAGCGTTCGGGGGTACAATGAGCAGTTCTTC. This gives the protein CASVRGYNEQFF. The chain joins TRBV6-1 to TRBJ2-1, with a tentative D call TRBD2 (6 bases). This CDR3 is built from 12 residues. Germline CDR1 MNHNS, CDR2 SASEGT. Trimming stripped 8 bases from V and 4 bases from J, with 9 bases between.

The chain combines TRBV19 with TRBJ2-1; 10 nucleotides agree with TRBD2. This CDR3 contains 16 residues. Germline V CDR1 and CDR2: LNHDA, SQIVND (reference sequence). V trimming: 3 bases; J trimming: 4 bases; junction bases outside the gene matches: 6. The CDR3: CASSIGRAGGYNEQFF. The DNA for the CDR3 is TGTGCCAGTAGTATTGGGCGAGCGGGAGGGTACAATGAGCAGTTCTTC.

The chain couples TRBV7-9 to TRBJ2-7, with D unresolved. This CDR3 is built from 13 residues. The V gene's germline CDR1 is SEHNR and CDR2 FQNEAQ (reference sequence). V dropped 1 base and J dropped 3 bases, with 7 bases sitting between them. The CDR3 nucleotides read TGTGCCAGCAGCTTAGGTTACAGCTACGAGCAGTACTTC. Amino acids: CASSLGYSYEQYF.

The genes are TRBV28 and TRBJ2-7; perhaps TRBD1 as D (5 bases). Trimming removed 6 bases from V and 5 bases from J, with 14 bases in between. The CDR3 runs to 13 residues. Per germline, CDR1 MDHEN and CDR2 SYDVKM. The CDR3 sequence: CASRRTPIHEQYF. In DNA, the CDR3 is TGTGCCAGCAGACGGACACCGATTCACGAGCAGTACTTC.

The J gene is TRBJ2-2, the V gene TRBV5-4; weak D call: TRBD1 (6 bases). The germline V gene has CDR1 SGHNT and CDR2 YYREEE (reference sequence). Deletions cut 4 bases from V and 1 base from J, with 11 bases between. The CDR3 runs 15 residues. The CDR3 is CASSQQGWNTGELFF. The CDR3 DNA reads as TGTGCCAGCAGCCAACAGGGTTGGAACACCGGGGAGCTGTTTTTT.

About this clone: The same CDR3 also results from other DNA sequences found in this sample. The chain has TRBV5-1 and TRBJ1-5; 8 nucleotides agree with TRBD1. J gave up 1 base and V 3 bases, and 18 bases lay outside the gene matches. The CDR3 covers 20 residues. Germline V gives CDR1 SGHRS, CDR2 YFSETQ. The CDR3 region is CASSSIPGGGWANSNQPQHF. CDR3 coding DNA: TGCGCCAGCAGCTCGATCCCAGGGGGCGGGTGGGCTAACAGCAATCAGCCCCAGCATTTT. The full variable domain, with the rest looked up from reference TRBV5-1 and TRBJ1-5, is KAGVTQTPRYLIKTRGQQVTLSCSPISGHRSVSWYQQTPGQGLQFLFEYFSETQRNKGNFPGRFSGRQFSNSRSEMNVSTLELGDSALYLCASSSIPGGGWANSNQPQHFGDGTRLSIL.

This rearrangement joins TRBV18 to TRBJ2-5; no clear D. V was shortened by 2 bases and J by 4 bases, with 2 bases between the two germline ends. This CDR3 region has 11 residues. Germline V CDR1 and CDR2: KGHSH, LQKENI. The CDR3 is CASSPGETQYF. The CDR3 DNA reads TGTGCCAGCTCACCAGGAGAGACCCAGTACTTC.

The rearrangement links TRBV5-4 to TRBJ2-3, with TRBD2 as a possible D gene (6 bases). Germline V gene sequence: CDR1 SGHNT, CDR2 YYREEE (reference sequence). Trimming pared 0 bases from V and 14 bases from J, leaving 13 bases between. This CDR3 spans 12 amino acids. CDR3 sequence (DNA): TGTGCCAGCAGCTTGGCAGCGGGCGCGTGGTATTTT. Amino acid sequence: CASSLAAGAWYF.

The chain carries TRBV2 and TRBJ2-5; TRBD1 might be the D (5 bases). Per germline, CDR1 SNHLY and CDR2 FYNNEI. The CDR3 extends over 13 amino acids. V lost 2 bases to trimming and J lost 2 bases, with 6 bases between them. In DNA form, the CDR3 reads TGTGCCAGCAGTGAAAACAGGCAAGAGACCCAGTACTTC. It translates to CASSENRQETQYF.

The chain joins TRBV28 to TRBJ2-7; D is possibly TRBD1 or TRBD2 (5 bases each). CDR1 MDHEN and CDR2 SYDVKM come from the germline V gene. The CDR3 spans 15 residues. Trimming took off 6 bases at V and 0 bases at J, with 15 bases between the two ends. The CDR3 is CASRPHPGRSYEQYF. DNA for the CDR3: TGTGCCAGCAGGCCGCATCCGGGACGCTCCTACGAGCAGTACTTC.

This clone was detected only once. The V call is TRBV29-1, the J call TRBJ1-3, with D possibly TRBD1 on 6 matching bases. Germline-derived CDR1 and CDR2 are SQVTM and ANQGSEA. The CDR3 is 13 amino acids. Deletions cut 4 bases from V and 2 bases from J, with 9 bases between. The CDR3 DNA reads as TGCAGCGTTGGGGGGGCTGCTGGAAACACCATATATTTT. Encoded protein: CSVGGAAGNTIYF.

The V call is TRBV11-2, the J call TRBJ2-3; D unclear. CDR3 size: 13 residues. Germline V gives CDR1 SGHAT, CDR2 FQNNGV. With 4 bases removed from V and 11 bases from J, the gap between germline ends came to 16 bases. The CDR3 bases are TGTGCCAGCAGCTCCCCCCGGGCTTTTGGGCAGTATTTT. Translated, it gives CASSSPRAFGQYF.

The chain recombines TRBV28 with TRBJ2-3; tentatively, D is TRBD2 (5 bases). The CDR3 covers 14 residues. V was pared by 6 bases and J by 6 bases, with 16 bases between. CDR1 MDHEN and CDR2 SYDVKM come from the germline V gene. The CDR3 coding sequence is TGTGCCAGCAGCCTAGGAGGCCGCAGCGATACGCAGTATTTT. Translated: CASSLGGRSDTQYF.

The CDR3 region has the DNA TGTGCCAGCAGTCCGCTGACAGGGGCAAATAATTCACCCCTCCACTTT. It is translated as CASSPLTGANNSPLHF. This chain uses TRBV28 with TRBJ1-6; 8 bases match TRBD1. The V segment lost 5 bases and the J segment 5 bases; nucleotides outside the gene matches: 8. CDR3 length equals 16 residues. Germline V lookup: CDR1 MDHEN, CDR2 SYDVKM.

This chain joins TRBV27 and TRBJ2-7; 8 positions agree with TRBD1. This CDR3 is 12 amino acids long. Per germline, CDR1 MNHEY and CDR2 SMNVEV (reference sequence). J lost 13 bases, V lost 8 bases, and 13 bases had no gene match. CDR3 DNA: TGTGCCAGCGGGCAGGGGGCGCGTCGAACCTACTTC. Amino acid sequence: CASGQGARRTYF.

The chain carries TRBV9 and TRBJ2-3; TRBD2 matches at 9 bases. Germline CDR1 is SGDLS and CDR2 is YYNGEE. The CDR3 runs 15 residues. The V segment lost 0 bases and the J segment 5 bases; nucleotides outside the gene matches: 4. CDR3 sequence reads: CASSVASGVGDTQYF. The CDR3 nucleotides are TGTGCCAGCAGCGTAGCTAGCGGGGTTGGAGATACGCAGTATTTT.

The J gene is TRBJ2-3, the V gene TRBV28; D is possibly TRBD2 (6 bases). CDR1 is MDHEN, CDR2 SYDVKM, per germline. The CDR3 runs to 15 residues. Trimming stripped 0 bases from V and 0 bases from J, with 7 bases between. CDR3 coding DNA: TGTGCCAGCAGTTTATGGCGGGATAGCACAGATACGCAGTATTTT. Its translation is CASSLWRDSTDTQYF.

There are a few counts of this clone. The chain has TRBV2 and TRBJ1-2, with 7 bases fitting TRBD1. Germline V lookup: CDR1 SNHLY, CDR2 FYNNEI. Trimming took 4 bases from V and 7 from J; bases not matched to a gene: 6. This CDR3 comprises 13 residues. The CDR3 DNA reads as TGTGCCAGCAGTGCCGACAGGGTCGTTGGCTACACCTTC. Protein sequence: CASSADRVVGYTF.

This chain uses TRBV7-9 with TRBJ1-2, with a possible D match to TRBD1 (6 bases). The length of the CDR3 is 13 residues. V was shortened by 8 bases and J by 4 bases, with 14 bases between the two germline ends. Germline V lookup: CDR1 SEHNR, CDR2 FQNEAQ (reference sequence). This chain's CDR3 is CASQGQSGYGYTF. The CDR3 coding sequence is TGTGCCAGCCAGGGGCAGTCAGGCTATGGCTACACCTTC.